These 21 T cell receptor beta chains share one sample of origin, sequenced in a study of response to subunit inactivated influenza vaccine. TCRdb reprocessed the RT-PCR reads via MiXCR and lists one record per CDR3 protein. The repertoire has just under 550,000 distinct CDR3 sequences, roughly 25% of them found once; the top ten carry about 3%. Separately, the same data were catalogued under a study of T cells expressing NK-cell markers. From that second work: In generating TCR beta cDNA, 5'RACE template switching with UMIs was used.

The sequencing used CD4+ T cells sorted from PBMCs, collected 11 to 12 days after vaccination. The source is a man in his fifties or sixties who received an inactivated influenza vaccine.

This chain uses TRBV5-8 with TRBJ2-3, with 9 bases matching TRBD1. With V trimmed by 0 bases and J by 3 bases, 5 bases remained unmatched. Germline CDR1 and CDR2: SGHTS and YDEGEE. The CDR3 sequence is 16 residues long. The CDR3 region has the DNA TGTGCCAGCAGCTTGGGGTACAGGGGGCCAACAGATACGCAGTATTTT. It codes for CASSLGYRGPTDTQYF.

The chain couples TRBV12-3 or TRBV12-4 to TRBJ2-3; no clear D. V shed 6 bases and J shed 3 bases, with 4 bases lying between them. CDR3 size: 11 residues. The CDR3 protein is CASRLTDTQYF. DNA of the CDR3: TGTGCCAGCAGACTAACAGATACGCAGTATTTT.

This chain joins TRBV5-1 and TRBJ1-1; D may be TRBD1 (6 bases). V was shortened by 4 bases and J by 1 base, with 14 bases between the two germline ends. The CDR3 extends over 15 amino acids. CDR1 is SGHRS and CDR2 is YFSETQ in the germline V gene. In DNA form, the CDR3 reads TGCGCCAGCAGCCCCCGCGCAGGGGAGAACACTGAAGCTTTCTTT. Its translation: CASSPRAGENTEAFF.

This clonotype showed up just a few times. The gene calls are TRBV12-3 or TRBV12-4 and TRBJ1-1; a weak D match, TRBD1 (6 bases). The CDR3 contains 14 residues. With 7 bases removed from V and 0 bases from J, the gap between germline ends came to 12 bases. CDR3: CASTPRQVNTEAFF. CDR3 DNA sequence: TGTGCCAGCACACCACGACAGGTGAACACTGAAGCTTTCTTT.

In its sample, this clonotype was seen a few times. The chain uses TRBV30 and TRBJ1-6; the D is unclear. Germline CDR1 is GTSNPN and CDR2 is SVGIG (reference sequence). Trimming stripped 3 bases from V and 5 bases from J, with 8 bases between. The CDR3 spans 13 residues. The CDR3 sequence is CAWSNSNNSPLHF. DNA of the CDR3: TGTGCCTGGAGCAACAGCAATAATTCACCCCTCCACTTT. Using reference TRBV30 and TRBJ1-6 for the parts outside the CDR3, the full variable domain is SQTIHQWPATLVQPVGSPLSLECTVEGTSNPNLYWYRQAAGRGLQLLFYSVGIGQISSEVPQNLSASRPQDRQFILSSKKLLLSDSGFYLCAWSNSNNSPLHFGNGTRLTVT.

This clonotype showed up just a few times. This rearrangement joins TRBV20-1 to TRBJ2-7; 10 nucleotides agree with TRBD2. V lost 0 bases and J lost 6; bases outside the gene matches: 8. Germline V gene sequence: CDR1 DFQATT, CDR2 SNEGSKA (reference sequence). The CDR3 spans 15 residues. The CDR3 protein is CSARDSTSGTFEQYF. CDR3 DNA: TGCAGTGCTAGAGATAGTACTAGCGGGACTTTCGAGCAGTACTTC.

CDR3 residues: CASSPGTGGLGKLFF. CDR3 DNA sequence: TGTGCCAGCAGCCCCGGGACAGGGGGCCTGGGAAAACTGTTTTTT. This rearrangement joins TRBV6-1 to TRBJ1-4; TRBD1 matches at 12 bases. This CDR3 has 15 residues. The trim removed 6 bases at V and 10 bases at J, leaving 9 bases unmatched. CDR1 is MNHNS, CDR2 SASEGT, per germline.

V and J are TRBV20-1 and TRBJ1-2; a possible D gene is TRBD1 (5 bases). Germline V gene lookup returns CDR1 DFQATT and CDR2 SNEGSKA (reference sequence). This CDR3 region has 11 residues. Trimming shortened V by 3 bases and J by 4 bases, and 6 bases separated the two germline ends. The CDR3 coding sequence is TGCAGTGCTAGCAGGGCCTATGGCTACACCTTC. As protein: CSASRAYGYTF.

The V gene is TRBV20-1, the J gene TRBJ2-7, with D perhaps TRBD2 (5 bases). Looked up from germline, CDR1 is DFQATT and CDR2 is SNEGSKA (reference sequence). Trimming cost V 0 bases and J 4 bases, with 10 bases left between them. There are 13 residues in the CDR3. The CDR3 reads CSARDTGTYEQYF. The CDR3 coding sequence is TGCAGTGCTAGAGACACGGGAACGTACGAGCAGTACTTC.

This clonotype was observed at least ten times. The chain carries TRBV2 and TRBJ2-2; no definite D call. The germline gives CDR1 SNHLY, CDR2 FYNNEI. Trimming shortened V by 6 bases and J by 6 bases, and 17 bases separated the two germline ends. CDR3 length: 15 residues. CDR3 bases: TGTGCCAGCAGCAAGCTATCAAGAGGCCCCGGGGAGCTGTTTTTT. It yields the protein CASSKLSRGPGELFF.

The rearrangement links TRBV7-6 to TRBJ2-3, with D perhaps matching TRBD1 (5 bases). V lost 0 bases and J 5 bases, leaving 12 bases between the germline ends. Germline CDR1 and CDR2: SGHVS and FNYEAQ. The CDR3 has 15 amino acids. The CDR3 DNA is TGTGCCAGCAGCTTAGCGGGGCCACGCGGAGATACGCAGTATTTT. This gives the protein CASSLAGPRGDTQYF. The full variable domain, rest sourced from reference TRBV7-6 and TRBJ2-3, is GAGVSQSPRYKVTKRGQDVALRCDPISGHVSLYWYRQALGQGPEFLTYFNYEAQQDKSGLPNDRFSAERPEGSISTLTIQRTEQRDSAMYRCASSLAGPRGDTQYFGPGTRLTVL.

This chain links TRBV15 with TRBJ2-3, with D perhaps matching TRBD2 (6 bases). Trimming stripped 0 bases from V and 0 bases from J, with 13 bases between. The CDR3 totals 17 residues. Germline V CDR1 and CDR2: LNHNV, YYDKDF (reference sequence). CDR3 in amino acids: CATSRDLIAASTDTQYF. In nucleotides, the CDR3 is TGTGCCACCAGCAGAGATTTGATAGCGGCTAGCACAGATACGCAGTATTTT.

This rearrangement joins TRBV7-9 to TRBJ2-1; 11 positions agree with TRBD2. V was pared by 1 base and J by 8 bases, with 4 bases of the junction left unmatched. Germline V gene lookup returns CDR1 SEHNR and CDR2 FQNEAQ (reference sequence). The CDR3 runs to 15 residues. This chain's CDR3 is CASSLGLAGFDEQFF. The CDR3 DNA is TGTGCCAGCAGCTTAGGACTAGCGGGATTCGATGAGCAGTTCTTC.

This clonotype was seen a handful of times. The chain couples TRBV29-1 to TRBJ2-7, with 10 bases fitting TRBD1. There are 12 residues in the CDR3. Germline V CDR1 and CDR2: SQVTM, ANQGSEA. The V segment lost 4 bases and the J segment 6 bases; nucleotides outside the gene matches: 3. CDR3 sequence: CSVGGQGSEQYF. For the CDR3, the DNA is TGCAGCGTTGGGGGACAGGGGAGCGAGCAGTACTTC.

V gene TRBV5-1 combines with J gene TRBJ2-3; 10 nucleotides agree with TRBD2. Losses at the gene ends were 1 base for V and 4 bases for J; bases not matched to a gene: 12. This CDR3 spans 18 amino acids. Germline CDR1 is SGHRS and CDR2 is YFSETQ. CDR3 DNA sequence: TGCGCCAGCAGCTTGATGGCTAGCGGGGGCCCTGACTCAGATACGCAGTATTTT. Translating it yields CASSLMASGGPDSDTQYF.

This rearrangement joins TRBV2 to TRBJ2-7, with 8 bases fitting TRBD1. From germline, CDR1 is SNHLY and CDR2 FYNNEI. V shed 3 bases and J 6 bases; nucleotides not matched to a gene: 7. The CDR3 contains 14 residues. Written as DNA, the CDR3 is TGTGCCAGCAGTGATCGACGGACAGGGCGCGAGCAGTACTTC. It is translated as CASSDRRTGREQYF.

This clonotype turned up a few times. The J gene is TRBJ1-5, the V gene TRBV21-1; the D call of TRBD1 is as the table states it, not checked on the DNA. TRBV21-1 is a pseudogene segment. The CDR3 is 15 amino acids. The CDR3 loop is CASSNHTGLDQPQHF. The DNA of the CDR3 is TGTGCCAGCAGCAACCACACAGGTTTGGATCAGCCCCAGCATTTT.

This clonotype came up a few times. V usage is TRBV9 and J usage is TRBJ1-4; 7 bases map to TRBD1. The CDR3 spans 14 residues. From germline, CDR1 is SGDLS and CDR2 YYNGEE. The J segment lost 8 bases and the V segment lost 0 bases, leaving 4 bases of the junction unmatched. CDR3 in amino acids: CASSVGQGSEKLFF. CDR3 nucleotides: TGTGCCAGCAGCGTAGGACAGGGTTCGGAAAAACTGTTTTTT.

V gene TRBV6-1 combines with J gene TRBJ2-3; 7 bases are a match to TRBD1. Germline trimming cut 3 bases from V and 0 bases from J; bases unmatched to any gene: 9. The CDR3 extends over 17 amino acids. Germline CDR1 reads MNHNS; CDR2 reads SASEGT. CDR3 nucleotide sequence: TGTGCCAGCAGTGATACCGGGACAGTGGGGAGCACAGATACGCAGTATTTT. It yields the protein CASSDTGTVGSTDTQYF.

This chain joins TRBV4-1 and TRBJ2-5; TRBD1 is a possible D gene (6 bases). V was cut by 0 bases and J by 3 bases, with 11 bases left in between. CDR3 length equals 15 residues. Per the germline V gene, CDR1 is MGHRA and CDR2 is YSYEKL. The chain's CDR3 is CASSQDGYREETQYF. CDR3 DNA: TGCGCCAGCAGCCAAGATGGGTACAGGGAAGAGACCCAGTACTTC.

This clonotype showed up just once. The gene calls are TRBV28 and TRBJ1-1, with TRBD1 identical over 7 bases. V shed 6 bases, J shed 2 bases, and the junction held 12 bases outside the gene matches. The CDR3 covers 16 residues. Germline V gene data show CDR1 as MDHEN and CDR2 as SYDVKM. The CDR3 is CASSSGGRGPNTEAFF. Written as DNA, the CDR3 is TGTGCCAGCAGCTCCGGCGGGAGGGGGCCTAACACTGAAGCTTTCTTT.